One and the same sample provided the 29 T cell receptor beta chains below, sequenced in a study of shared clonotypes between healthy human individuals. The protocol was immunoSEQ multiplex PCR, while the TCRdb copy is restricted to in-frame clones and leaves out a portion. The repertoire has some 500,000 clones, 60% to 80% of them found once; the top ten carry about 11%. Material for sequencing was PBMCs. The receptors stem from a woman between 40 and 55 years old in good health. Some clones in this sample may be carry-over from other donors' samples.

This clone was recorded once. The J gene is TRBJ1-5, the V gene TRBV18, with TRBD1 matching 8 bases. With V trimmed by 4 bases and J by 0 bases, 8 bases remained unmatched. This CDR3 has 17 amino acids. Germline assignment: CDR1 KGHSH and CDR2 LQKENI. The CDR3 bases are TGTGCCAGCTCACGGGCAGGGGGCGCGGGTAGCAATCAGCCCCAGCATTTT. It codes for CASSRAGGAGSNQPQHF. The full variable domain, completed using reference TRBV18 and TRBJ1-5, is NAGVMQNPRHLVRRRGQEARLRCSPMKGHSHVYWYRQLPEEGLKFMVYLQKENIIDESGMPKERFSAEFPKEGPSILRIQQVVRGDSAAYFCASSRAGGAGSNQPQHFGDGTRLSIL.

The CDR3 DNA is TGCAGCGTGTCAAGTGCTAACTATGGCTACACCTTC. It codes for CSVSSANYGYTF. This rearrangement joins TRBV29-1 to TRBJ1-2; D is undetermined. V lost 6 bases and J lost 0, with 8 bases in between. The germline V gene encodes CDR1 SQVTM and CDR2 ANQGSEA. This CDR3 has 12 amino acids.

The V call is TRBV10-3, the J call TRBJ1-6, with D perhaps matching TRBD1 (5 bases). From germline, CDR1 is ENHRY and CDR2 SYGVKD. CDR3 size: 16 residues. Trimming took off 6 bases at V and 0 bases at J, with 12 bases between the two ends. CDR3 DNA sequence: TGTGCCATCAGGACGGACACCAGCTCCTATAATTCACCCCTCCACTTT. Protein product: CAIRTDTSSYNSPLHF.

The chain has TRBV7-2 and TRBJ1-1; no clear D. The germline V gene has CDR1 SGHTA and CDR2 FQGNSA. Trimming pared 4 bases from V and 6 bases from J, leaving 12 bases between. The CDR3 totals 13 residues. DNA of the CDR3: TGTGCCAGCAGCTCCGACCGGTACGCTGAAGCTTTCTTT. Protein: CASSSDRYAEAFF.

The rearrangement uses TRBV11-3 and TRBJ2-5; D uncertain. CDR3 size: 14 residues. Germline V gives CDR1 SGHNT, CDR2 YENEEA. V lost 0 bases and J lost 2, with 7 bases in between. The CDR3 DNA sequence: TGTGCCAGCAGCTTAGATCTGGGGCAAGAGACCCAGTACTTC. Translation gives CASSLDLGQETQYF.

CDR3 bases: TGCAGCGTTGACCCTAGTGGGGACTCCCAAGAGACCCAGTACTTC. Its translation is CSVDPSGDSQETQYF. V gene TRBV29-1 combines with J gene TRBJ2-5; perhaps TRBD2 as D (6 bases). Trimming removed 3 bases at V and 1 base at J, with 15 bases between. The CDR3 is 15 residues long. Germline loops: CDR1 SQVTM, CDR2 ANQGSEA.

The chain links TRBV5-1 to TRBJ2-5; 8 bases are a match to TRBD2. The V gene end was trimmed by 2 bases and the J gene end by 2 bases; junction bases not matched to a gene: 11. The length of the CDR3 is 17 residues. CDR1 is SGHRS and CDR2 is YFSETQ in the germline V gene. The CDR3, as DNA: TGCGCCAGCAGCTTAAACCGCTTTACGGGAGGGCAAGAGACCCAGTACTTC. It encodes CASSLNRFTGGQETQYF.

The chain couples TRBV4-1 to TRBJ1-4; the D gene is possibly TRBD1 (5 bases). With 0 bases removed from V and 7 bases from J, the gap between germline ends came to 12 bases. Germline lookup yields CDR1 MGHRA and CDR2 YSYEKL. This CDR3 has 15 amino acids. The CDR3 reads CASSQDRGRVEKLFF. The CDR3 region has the DNA TGCGCCAGCAGCCAAGATCGGGGACGGGTTGAAAAACTGTTTTTT.

This clone was seen ten or more times. The same CDR3 is also encoded by other DNA sequences in this sample. The chain uses TRBV29-1 and TRBJ2-4; the match to TRBD2 covers 10 bases. This CDR3 comprises 13 residues. The junction had 7 bases not matched to a gene; V was cut back by 6 bases and J by 8 bases. CDR1 and CDR2 (germline): SQVTM, ANQGSEA. The CDR3 spells CSVRAGGRDIQYF. CDR3 DNA sequence: TGCAGCGTCCGAGCGGGAGGGAGAGACATTCAGTACTTC.

The J gene is TRBJ1-1, the V gene TRBV7-2; D gene uncertain. CDR1 SGHTA and CDR2 FQGNSA come from the germline V gene. V lost 0 bases to trimming and J lost 5 bases, with 10 bases between them. CDR3 length: 14 residues. CDR3 DNA: TGTGCCAGCAGCTTAGCGGGTACGAGAACTGAAGCTTTCTTT. This codes for CASSLAGTRTEAFF.

The chain has TRBV9 and TRBJ2-2, with D unclear. The V and J ends lost 1 base and 3 bases respectively, with 10 bases between them. The V gene's germline CDR1 is SGDLS and CDR2 YYNGEE. CDR3 length equals 15 residues. CDR3 DNA: TGTGCCAGCAGCGTAACGAGGATGGACACCGGGGAGCTGTTTTTT. This translates into CASSVTRMDTGELFF.

This clone showed up many times. The chain joins TRBV14 to TRBJ1-5; D is unresolved. V was clipped by 3 bases and J by 4 bases, with 7 bases between them. This CDR3 contains 13 residues. In germline, CDR1 is SGHDN, CDR2 FVKESK. The CDR3 nucleotides read TGTGCCAGCAGCCAGGCGGCTAATCAGCCCCAGCATTTT. It codes for CASSQAANQPQHF.

CDR3: CAGGEVGAGANVLTF. CDR3 nucleotides: TGTGCCGGGGGGGAGGTGGGGGCGGGGGCCAACGTCCTGACTTTC. This chain uses TRBV30 with TRBJ2-6, with D maybe TRBD2 (7 bases). V lost 8 bases and J lost 4, with 18 bases in between. Germline lookup yields CDR1 GTSNPN and CDR2 SVGIG (reference sequence). This CDR3 is built from 15 residues.

This clone was found once. The rearrangement joins TRBV15 to TRBJ2-7, with 7 nucleotides matching TRBD1. The V and J ends lost 2 bases and 6 bases, in that order; junction bases with no gene match: 4. This CDR3 is built from 13 residues. CDR1 and CDR2 from the germline V gene are LNHNV and YYDKDF (reference sequence). CDR3 amino acids: CATSRSYRGEQYF. CDR3 DNA sequence: TGTGCCACCAGCAGATCCTACAGGGGCGAGCAGTACTTC. Filled out from reference TRBV15 and TRBJ2-7, the complete variable domain reads DAMVIQNPRYQVTQFGKPVTLSCSQTLNHNVMYWYQQKSSQAPKLLFHYYDKDFNNEADTPDNFQSRRPNTSFCFLDIRSPGLGDTAMYLCATSRSYRGEQYFGPGTRLTVT.

The chain uses TRBV19 and TRBJ2-7; TRBD2 matches 13 bases. The germline CDR1 and CDR2 sequences are LNHDA and SQIVND (reference sequence). The CDR3 runs 14 residues. With 10 bases clipped from V and 2 bases from J, the junction kept 5 bases outside the gene matches. This CDR3 is CATRTSGSPYEQYF. The CDR3 region has the DNA TGTGCCACCCGGACTAGCGGGAGTCCCTACGAGCAGTACTTC.

The genes are TRBV6-1 and TRBJ1-2; D is ambiguous. V shed 6 bases and J shed 4 bases, with 18 bases lying between them. Germline-derived CDR1 and CDR2 are MNHNS and SASEGT. The CDR3 totals 15 residues. The CDR3 DNA sequence: TGTGCCAGCAGGGAACCCGGCAGGTGGACCTATGGCTACACCTTC. Amino acids: CASREPGRWTYGYTF.

This chain joins TRBV2 and TRBJ1-1; TRBD1 matches 8 bases. Germline assignment: CDR1 SNHLY and CDR2 FYNNEI. The CDR3 extends over 13 amino acids. J gave up 3 bases and V 3 bases, and 0 bases lay outside the gene matches. The CDR3 DNA sequence: TGTGCCAGCAGTGAGACAGGGGACACTGAAGCTTTCTTT. The encoded protein is CASSETGDTEAFF. The whole variable domain, remainder taken from reference TRBV2 and TRBJ1-1, is EPEVTQTPSHQVTQMGQEVILRCVPISNHLYFYWYRQILGQKVEFLVSFYNNEISEKSEIFDDQFSVERPDGSNFTLKIRSTKLEDSAMYFCASSETGDTEAFFGQGTRLTVV.

The chain combines TRBV21-1 with TRBJ2-6; TRBD1 is taken as the D call from the table, unchecked against the DNA. TRBV21-1 is marked as a pseudogene. CDR3 size: 15 residues. DNA for the CDR3: TGTGCCAGCAGCAAAGTCAACTCTGGGGCCAACGTCCTGACTTTC. This sequence encodes CASSKVNSGANVLTF.

V usage is TRBV19 and J usage is TRBJ1-2; D uncertain. CDR1 and CDR2 from the germline V gene are LNHDA and SQIVND (reference sequence). Trimming cost V 7 bases and J 4 bases, with 13 bases left between them. The CDR3 extends over 13 amino acids. The CDR3 region has the DNA TGTGCCAGTACTATTCCGGGTACCTATGGCTACACCTTC. It yields the protein CASTIPGTYGYTF.

The V gene is TRBV2, the J gene TRBJ2-7, with D perhaps being TRBD1 or TRBD2 (6 bases each). The CDR3 is 14 residues long. The V gene's germline CDR1 is SNHLY and CDR2 FYNNEI. Trimming left V 9 bases short and J 3 bases short, with 18 bases between. The CDR3 reads CASSRGSGDYEQYF. The CDR3, as DNA: TGTGCCAGTAGCAGGGGCTCGGGGGACTACGAGCAGTACTTC.

This clone was seen at least ten times. J is TRBJ2-1 and V is TRBV6-1; 9 bases map to TRBD1. Trimming removed 4 bases from V and 4 bases from J; junction bases left unmatched: 5. The CDR3 runs 15 residues. Germline V gives CDR1 MNHNS, CDR2 SASEGT. The CDR3 sequence is CASSAGTGLYNEQFF. CDR3 DNA sequence: TGTGCCAGCAGTGCCGGGACAGGGTTATACAATGAGCAGTTCTTC.

The rearrangement links TRBV28 to TRBJ1-2; possibly TRBD1 for D (5 bases). V was trimmed by 0 bases and J by 2 bases, leaving 10 bases between them. Germline lookup yields CDR1 MDHEN and CDR2 SYDVKM. There are 15 residues in the CDR3. The CDR3 nucleotides read TGTGCCAGCAGTTTATGGGACACATTAAACTATGGCTACACCTTC. This translates into CASSLWDTLNYGYTF.

V is TRBV7-9 and J is TRBJ2-1; possibly TRBD1 for D (5 bases). Looked up from germline, CDR1 is SEHNR and CDR2 is FQNEAQ (reference sequence). The CDR3 covers 18 residues. V dropped 4 bases and J dropped 2 bases, with 21 bases sitting between them. The CDR3 DNA sequence: TGTGCCAGCAGCTCAACAAGGGGCCAGCAGGTGACCTACAATGAGCAGTTCTTC. Encoded protein: CASSSTRGQQVTYNEQFF.

Concerning this clone itself: This clone may be a read error of a much larger clone one base away. V and J are TRBV28 and TRBJ1-1; D is unclear. The CDR3 covers 12 residues. CDR1 MDHEN and CDR2 SYDVKM come from the germline V gene. The CDR3 DNA sequence: TGTGCCAGCGGTTTATCAAACACTGAAGCTTTCTTT. Encoded protein: CASGLSNTEAFF.

The gene calls are TRBV6-5 and TRBJ1-2; 8 nucleotides match TRBD1. Germline V gene data show CDR1 as MNHEY and CDR2 as SVGAGI. After removal of 6 bases from V and 5 bases from J, the junction contained 5 bases not matched to a gene. The CDR3 spans 13 residues. As DNA, the CDR3 is TGTGCCAGCAGGTCCAGGGGGCAATATGGCTACACCTTC. Translated: CASRSRGQYGYTF.

This clone came up a few times. This rearrangement joins TRBV30 to TRBJ2-5; D is perhaps TRBD2 (5 bases). The better agreement between TRBJ2-7 and the DNA end casts doubt on the J call. Germline-derived CDR1 and CDR2 are GTSNPN and SVGIG (reference sequence). This CDR3 is 13 amino acids long. Here the CDR3 reads CAWSVPEGHEQYF. DNA of the CDR3: TGTGCCTGGAGTGTCCCTGAGGGTCACGAGCAGTACTTC.

The V call is TRBV7-9, the J call TRBJ2-2; D ambiguous. CDR1 and CDR2 from the germline V gene are SEHNR and FQNEAQ (reference sequence). The V end lost 7 bases, the J end lost 14 bases, and 17 bases lay between the germline ends. The CDR3 is 12 amino acids. CDR3 nucleotide sequence: TGTGCCAGCACCGTCCATCGTGAGGAACTGTTTTTT. Translation: CASTVHREELFF.

The count of this clone is one. One base separates it from a far larger clone, so it is likely a read error. V usage is TRBV15 and J usage is TRBJ1-2, with D tentatively TRBD1 (5 bases). Germline lookup yields CDR1 LNHNV and CDR2 YYDKDF (reference sequence). This CDR3 has 16 amino acids. CDR3 DNA sequence: TGTGCCACCAGCAGAGAAGGGGTGACAACTAACTATGGCTACGCCTTC. It translates to CATSREGVTTNYGYAF.

This clone occurred a few times. The rearrangement links TRBV2 to TRBJ2-5; the D gene is possibly TRBD1 (6 bases). The DNA matches TRBJ2-7 better at its end, which makes the J call doubtful. Germline values: CDR1 SNHLY, CDR2 FYNNEI. The CDR3 has 12 residues. The CDR3 reads CASRGDTYEQYF. CDR3 sequence (DNA): TGTGCCAGCAGGGGGGACACGTACGAGCAGTACTTC.